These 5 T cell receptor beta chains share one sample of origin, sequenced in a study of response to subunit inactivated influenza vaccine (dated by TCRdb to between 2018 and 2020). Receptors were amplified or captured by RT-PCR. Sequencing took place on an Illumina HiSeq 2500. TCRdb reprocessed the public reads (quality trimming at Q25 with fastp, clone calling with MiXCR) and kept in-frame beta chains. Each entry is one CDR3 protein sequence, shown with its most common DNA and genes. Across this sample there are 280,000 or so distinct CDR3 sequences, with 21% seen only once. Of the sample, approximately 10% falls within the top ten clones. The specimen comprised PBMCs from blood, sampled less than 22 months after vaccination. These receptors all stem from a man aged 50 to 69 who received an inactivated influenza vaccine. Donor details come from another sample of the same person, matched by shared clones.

CDR3 protein: CATSRDGLAGVANEQFF. The CDR3 bases are TGTGCCACCAGCAGAGATGGGCTAGCGGGAGTGGCGAATGAGCAGTTCTTC. The chain combines TRBV15 with TRBJ2-1, with 10 bases lining up with TRBD2. V trimming: 0 bases; J trimming: 7 bases; junction bases outside the gene matches: 9. In germline, CDR1 is LNHNV, CDR2 YYDKDF (reference sequence). This CDR3 is 17 amino acids long.

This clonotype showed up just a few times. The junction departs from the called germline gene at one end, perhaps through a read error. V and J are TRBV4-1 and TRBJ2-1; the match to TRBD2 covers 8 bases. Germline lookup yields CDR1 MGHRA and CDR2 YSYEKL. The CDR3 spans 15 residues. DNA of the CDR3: TGCGCCAGCAGCCAAGAGCGGGGGGCTACCAATAAGCAGTTCTTC. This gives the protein CASSQERGATNKQFF.

For the CDR3, the DNA is TGCAGTGCTAGAGTCATAACTTTAAGGGGGCGACAGGGATCGACAGACACTGAAGCTTTCTTT. Translation: CSARVITLRGRQGSTDTEAFF. The J gene is TRBJ1-1, the V gene TRBV20-1; 7 bases map to TRBD1. CDR1 is DFQATT and CDR2 is SNEGSKA in the germline V gene (reference sequence). The CDR3 length is 21 residues. V lost 1 base and J lost 3; bases outside the gene matches: 26.

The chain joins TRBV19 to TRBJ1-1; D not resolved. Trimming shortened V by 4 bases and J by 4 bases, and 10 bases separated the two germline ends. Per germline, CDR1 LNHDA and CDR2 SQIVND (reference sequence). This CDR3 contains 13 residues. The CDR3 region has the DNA TGTGCCAGTAGTAGGGGTTACTTCACTGAAGCTTTCTTT. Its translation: CASSRGYFTEAFF.

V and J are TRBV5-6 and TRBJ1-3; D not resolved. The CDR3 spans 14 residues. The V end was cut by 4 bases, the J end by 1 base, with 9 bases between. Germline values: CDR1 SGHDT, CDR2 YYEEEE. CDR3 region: CASSPGLSGNTIYF. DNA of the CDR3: TGTGCCAGCAGCCCAGGACTTTCTGGAAACACCATATATTTT.